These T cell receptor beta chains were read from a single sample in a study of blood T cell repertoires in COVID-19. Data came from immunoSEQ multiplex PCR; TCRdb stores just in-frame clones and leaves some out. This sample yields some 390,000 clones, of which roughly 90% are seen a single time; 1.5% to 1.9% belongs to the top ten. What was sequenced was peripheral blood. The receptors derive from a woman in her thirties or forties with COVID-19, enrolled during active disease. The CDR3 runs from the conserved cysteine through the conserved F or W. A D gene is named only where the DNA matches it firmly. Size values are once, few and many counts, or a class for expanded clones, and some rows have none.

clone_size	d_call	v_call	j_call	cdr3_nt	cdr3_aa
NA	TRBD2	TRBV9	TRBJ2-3	TGTGCCAGCAGCGTAGGACTAGCGGCCACAGATACGCAGTATTTT	CASSVGLAATDTQYF
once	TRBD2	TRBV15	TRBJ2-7	TGTGCCACCAGCAGAGAGCCCAAAAGGACTAGCGGGTACTTCTACGAGCAGTACTTC	CATSREPKRTSGYFYEQYF
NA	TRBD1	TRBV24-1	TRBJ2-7	TGTGCCACCAGTGGGGGACAGGGCCCCTACGAGCAGTACTTC	CATSGGQGPYEQYF
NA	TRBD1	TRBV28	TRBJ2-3	TGTGCCGCAACTCCAGGGACAGGGAATCGGGCAGATACGCAGTATTTT	CAATPGTGNRADTQYF
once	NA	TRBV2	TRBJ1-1	TGTGCCAGCATAGACCGCGGCCGGAACACTGAAGCTTTCTTT	CASIDRGRNTEAFF
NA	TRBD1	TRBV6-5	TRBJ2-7	TGTGCCAGCAGCGCCTCAGGGGGTGGTAACGAGCAGTACTTC	CASSASGGGNEQYF
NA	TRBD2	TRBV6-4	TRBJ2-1	TGTGCCAGGCGAGCGGGGGGTAAACTCTACAATGAGCAGTTCTTC	CARRAGGKLYNEQFF
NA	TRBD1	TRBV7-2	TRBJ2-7	TGTGCCAGCCGGGTACGGCAGGGGGTTAGCGAGCAGTACTTC	CASRVRQGVSEQYF
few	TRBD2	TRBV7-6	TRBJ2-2	TGTGCCAGCAGCCCAGGACTTTGGAGCGGGGATACCGGGGAGCTGTTTTTT	CASSPGLWSGDTGELFF
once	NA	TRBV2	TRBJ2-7	TGTGCCAGCAGTGTAACGACTGGTCCCCACTACGAGCAGTACTTC	CASSVTTGPHYEQYF
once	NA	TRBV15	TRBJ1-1	TGTGCCACCAGCAGAGAGTATGGGGGGGGCACTGAAGCTTTCTTT	CATSREYGGGTEAFF
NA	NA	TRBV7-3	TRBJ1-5	TGTGCCAGCAGCTACGGACTCTTCAATCAGCCCCAGCATTTT	CASSYGLFNQPQHF
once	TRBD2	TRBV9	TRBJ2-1	TGTGCCAGCAGCGGACTAGCTGGGGATGAGCAGTTCTTC	CASSGLAGDEQFF
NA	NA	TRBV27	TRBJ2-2	TGTGCCAGCAGTCTAAACACCGGGGAGCTGTTTTTT	CASSLNTGELFF
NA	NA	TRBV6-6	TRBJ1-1	TGTGCCAGCAGTTACTCGTCCGGGAGTGAAGCTTTCTTT	CASSYSSGSEAFF
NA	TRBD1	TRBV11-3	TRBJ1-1	TGTGCCAGCAGCTTAGGGACAGGGACTGAAGCTTTCTTT	CASSLGTGTEAFF
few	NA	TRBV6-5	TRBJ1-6	TGTGCCAGCAGTCCCCCGCGGGCGTCACCCCTCCACTTT	CASSPPRASPLHF
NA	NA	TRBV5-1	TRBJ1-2	TGCGCCAGCAGCTTGGGGCTCGGGGTAATCCCCTCTGGCTACACCTTC	CASSLGLGVIPSGYTF
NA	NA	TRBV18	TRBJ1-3	TGTGCCAGCTCACCACCGTGGAGGACCTCTGGAAACACCATATATTTT	CASSPPWRTSGNTIYF
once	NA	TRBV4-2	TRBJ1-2	TGTGCCAGCAGCCCCGTCGGGGGGATCCTCGATGGCTACACCTTC	CASSPVGGILDGYTF